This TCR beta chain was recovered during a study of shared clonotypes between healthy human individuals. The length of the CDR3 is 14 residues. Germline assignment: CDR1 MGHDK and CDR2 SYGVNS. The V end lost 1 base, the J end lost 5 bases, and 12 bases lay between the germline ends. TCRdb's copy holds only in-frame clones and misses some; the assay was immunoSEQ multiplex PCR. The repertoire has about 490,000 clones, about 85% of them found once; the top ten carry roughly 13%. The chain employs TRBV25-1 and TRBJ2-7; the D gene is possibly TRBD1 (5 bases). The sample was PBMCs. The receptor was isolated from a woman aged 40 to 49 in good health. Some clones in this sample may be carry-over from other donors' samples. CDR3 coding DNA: TGTGCCAGCAGTGAATCAGGGTCTGTGGACGAGCAGTACTTC. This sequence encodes CASSESGSVDEQYF.